This TCR beta chain appears in the sequencing data of a study of blood T cell repertoires in COVID-19. At the level of the study: Spain, Italy and the United States supplied samples that represented acute and convalescent COVID-19. From T cells, B-cell-depleted T cells, or PBMCs came the material, which was cDNA or gDNA.

Under the authors' procedure: The assay estimated nucleated cells by amplifying reference gene primers. Some clones are missing from TCRdb's copy, which holds only in-frame ones; the method was immunoSEQ multiplex PCR. V and J calls and clone size come straight from that table; D and trimming were deduced from the DNA. The table includes some 350,000 clones, around 87% detected once. This TCR was sampled from a man aged 18 to 35 with active or convalescent COVID-19. The sample comprised peripheral blood.

This chain's CDR3 is CASSGGGVYNEQFF. Written as DNA, the CDR3 is TGCGCCAGCAGCGGGGGAGGGGTATACAATGAGCAGTTCTTC. The chain recombines TRBV5-1 with TRBJ2-1; 7 bases agree with TRBD2. CDR1 SGHRS and CDR2 YFSETQ come from the germline V gene. The ends lost 4 bases at V and 4 bases at J; junction bases unmatched: 5. The CDR3 totals 14 residues.